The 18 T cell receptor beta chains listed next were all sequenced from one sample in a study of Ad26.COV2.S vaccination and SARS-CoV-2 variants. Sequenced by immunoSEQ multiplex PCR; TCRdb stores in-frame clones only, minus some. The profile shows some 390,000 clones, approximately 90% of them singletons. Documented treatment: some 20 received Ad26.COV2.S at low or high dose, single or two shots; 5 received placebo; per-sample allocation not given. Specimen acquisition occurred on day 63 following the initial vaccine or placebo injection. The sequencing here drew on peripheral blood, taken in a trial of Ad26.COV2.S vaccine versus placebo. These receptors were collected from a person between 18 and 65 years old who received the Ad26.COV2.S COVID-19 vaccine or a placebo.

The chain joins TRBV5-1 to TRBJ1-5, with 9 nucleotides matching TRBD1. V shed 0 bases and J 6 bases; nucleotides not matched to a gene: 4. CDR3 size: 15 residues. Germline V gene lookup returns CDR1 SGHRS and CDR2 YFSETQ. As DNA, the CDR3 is TGCGCCAGCAGCTTGGGGGGGACAGGGAGTCAGCCCCAGCATTTT. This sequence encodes CASSLGGTGSQPQHF.

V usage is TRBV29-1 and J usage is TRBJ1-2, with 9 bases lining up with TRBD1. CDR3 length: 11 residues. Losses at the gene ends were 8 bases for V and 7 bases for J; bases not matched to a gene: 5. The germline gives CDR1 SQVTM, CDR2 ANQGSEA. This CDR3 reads CSITGGRGYTF. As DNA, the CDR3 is TGCAGCATCACAGGGGGCCGTGGCTACACCTTC.

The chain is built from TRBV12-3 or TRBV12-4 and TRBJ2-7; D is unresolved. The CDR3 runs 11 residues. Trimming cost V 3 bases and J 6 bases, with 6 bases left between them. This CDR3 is CASSFGLEQYF. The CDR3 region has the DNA TGTGCCAGCAGTTTTGGTCTCGAGCAGTACTTC.

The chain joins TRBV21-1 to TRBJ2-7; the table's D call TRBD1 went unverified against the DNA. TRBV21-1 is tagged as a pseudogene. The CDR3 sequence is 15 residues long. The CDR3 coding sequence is TGTGCCAGCAGCAACAAAGGGGTTTCAGGCTACGAGCAGTACTTC. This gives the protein CASSNKGVSGYEQYF.

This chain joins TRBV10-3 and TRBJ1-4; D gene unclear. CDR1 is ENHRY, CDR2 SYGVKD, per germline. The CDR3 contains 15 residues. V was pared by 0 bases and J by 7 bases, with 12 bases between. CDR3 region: CAISESKGFGEKLFF. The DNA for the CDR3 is TGTGCCATCAGTGAGTCAAAGGGTTTCGGTGAAAAACTGTTTTTT.

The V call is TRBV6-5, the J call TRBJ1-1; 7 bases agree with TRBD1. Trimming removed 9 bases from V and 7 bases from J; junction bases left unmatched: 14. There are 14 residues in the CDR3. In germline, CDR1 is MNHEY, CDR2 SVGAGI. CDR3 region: CASRRDRRYHEAFF. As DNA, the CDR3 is TGTGCCAGTAGACGGGACAGAAGATATCATGAAGCTTTCTTT.

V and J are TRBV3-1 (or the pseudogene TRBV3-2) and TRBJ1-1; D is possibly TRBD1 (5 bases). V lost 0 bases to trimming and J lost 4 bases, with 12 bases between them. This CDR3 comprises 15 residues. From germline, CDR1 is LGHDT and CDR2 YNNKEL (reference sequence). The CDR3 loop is CASSQDRAGPTEAFF. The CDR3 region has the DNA TGTGCCAGCAGCCAAGATCGCGCAGGGCCCACTGAAGCTTTCTTT.

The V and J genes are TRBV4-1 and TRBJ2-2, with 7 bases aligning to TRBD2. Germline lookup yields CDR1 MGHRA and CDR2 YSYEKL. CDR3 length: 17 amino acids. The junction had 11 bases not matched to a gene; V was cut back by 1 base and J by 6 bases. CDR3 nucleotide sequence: TGCGCCAGCAGCCAAGTACGACTAGCCCTTAGGGCCGGGGAGCTGTTTTTT. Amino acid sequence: CASSQVRLALRAGELFF.

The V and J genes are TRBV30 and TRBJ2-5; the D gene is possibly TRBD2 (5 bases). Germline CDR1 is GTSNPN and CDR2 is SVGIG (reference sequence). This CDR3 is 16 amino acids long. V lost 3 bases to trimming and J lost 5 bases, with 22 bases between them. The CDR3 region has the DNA TGTGCCTGGAGCGCCAAAGGTGGGGAGTTGAGGGAGACCCAGTACTTC. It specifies CAWSAKGGELRETQYF. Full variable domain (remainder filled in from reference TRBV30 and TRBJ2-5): SQTIHQWPATLVQPVGSPLSLECTVEGTSNPNLYWYRQAAGRGLQLLFYSVGIGQISSEVPQNLSASRPQDRQFILSSKKLLLSDSGFYLCAWSAKGGELRETQYFGPGTRLLVL.

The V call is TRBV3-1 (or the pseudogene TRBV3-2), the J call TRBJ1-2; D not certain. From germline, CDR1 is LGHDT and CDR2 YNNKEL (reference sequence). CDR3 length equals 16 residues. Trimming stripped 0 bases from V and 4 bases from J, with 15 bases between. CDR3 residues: CASSQERLTGPYGYTF. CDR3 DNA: TGTGCCAGCAGCCAAGAGCGACTGACGGGTCCCTATGGCTACACCTTC.

CDR3: CASSLDSGTPQYF. The CDR3 DNA reads as TGTGCCAGCAGCTTGGACTCCGGGACGCCCCAGTACTTC. The V gene is TRBV11-2, the J gene TRBJ2-4; D is perhaps TRBD1 or TRBD2 (5 bases each). This CDR3 has 13 amino acids. The V gene lost 3 bases and the J gene lost 13 bases, with 16 bases spanning the gap. CDR1 is SGHAT and CDR2 is FQNNGV in the germline V gene.

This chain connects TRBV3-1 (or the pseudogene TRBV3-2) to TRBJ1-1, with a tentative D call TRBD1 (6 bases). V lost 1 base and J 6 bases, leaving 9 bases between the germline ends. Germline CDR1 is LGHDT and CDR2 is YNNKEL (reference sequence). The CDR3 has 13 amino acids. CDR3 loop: CASSQGGGPEAFF. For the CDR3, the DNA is TGTGCCAGCAGCCAAGGGGGGGGGCCTGAAGCTTTCTTT.

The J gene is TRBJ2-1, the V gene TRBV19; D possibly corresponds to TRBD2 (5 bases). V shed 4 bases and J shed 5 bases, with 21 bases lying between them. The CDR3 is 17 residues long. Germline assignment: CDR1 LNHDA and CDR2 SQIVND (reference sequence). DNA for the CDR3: TGTGCCAGTAGTACCCACCCGCCCGGGAACCTAAACAATGAGCAGTTCTTC. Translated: CASSTHPPGNLNNEQFF.

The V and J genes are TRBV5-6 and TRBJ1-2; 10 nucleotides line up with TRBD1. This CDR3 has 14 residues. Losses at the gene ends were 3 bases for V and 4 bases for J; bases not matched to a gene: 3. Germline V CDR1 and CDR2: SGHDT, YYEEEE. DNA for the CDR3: TGTGCCAGCAGCTCCCGGGACAGGGGCTATGGCTACACCTTC. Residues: CASSSRDRGYGYTF.

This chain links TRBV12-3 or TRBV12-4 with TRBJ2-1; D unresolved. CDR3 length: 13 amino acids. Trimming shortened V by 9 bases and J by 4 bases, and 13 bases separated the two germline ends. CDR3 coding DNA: TGTGCCAGTCGAGTACCGTCATACAATGAGCAGTTCTTC. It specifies CASRVPSYNEQFF.

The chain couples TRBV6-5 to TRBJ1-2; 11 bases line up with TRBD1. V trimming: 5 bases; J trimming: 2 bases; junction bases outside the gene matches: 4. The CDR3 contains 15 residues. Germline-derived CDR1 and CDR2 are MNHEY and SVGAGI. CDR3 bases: TGTGCCAGCAGTCGGACAGGGGGCTGGAACTATGGCTACACCTTC. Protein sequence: CASSRTGGWNYGYTF.

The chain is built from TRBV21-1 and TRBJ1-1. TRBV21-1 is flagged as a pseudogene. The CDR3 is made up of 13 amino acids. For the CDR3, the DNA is TGTGCCAGCAGCCACCCCGGCGGGGCGGAAGCTTTCTTT. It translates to CASSHPGGAEAFF.

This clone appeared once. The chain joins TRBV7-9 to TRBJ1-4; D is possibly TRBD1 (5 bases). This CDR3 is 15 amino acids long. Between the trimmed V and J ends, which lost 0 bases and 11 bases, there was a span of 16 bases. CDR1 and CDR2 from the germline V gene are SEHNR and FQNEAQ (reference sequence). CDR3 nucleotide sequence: TGTGCCAGCAGCTTAGCGCCAGGGTCGGCGGCGAAACTGTTTTTT. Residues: CASSLAPGSAAKLFF.